Included here is one T cell receptor (beta chain) sequence, with context. This clone appeared a single time. Its antigen remains unidentified. Base qualities are not provided; no much larger clone lies one nucleotide away. The data were taken from a study of cytomegalovirus exposure and HLA in healthy donors (dated by TCRdb to the late 2010s). Study-wide context: An earlier analysis of several hundred of the donors reported about 280 Gb of sequence data and 90 million to 120 million unique TCR beta sequences obtained from 150 million to 200 million T cells. Donor age, sex, ethnicity and CMV serostatus were compiled together with the repertoire data. To predict cytomegalovirus infection status, the study combined high-throughput TCR immunosequencing, statistical association of individual TCRs with disease status, and machine learning. Among around 400 genotyped donors of the cohort, an average of roughly 230,000 unique TCR beta nucleotide sequences was sequenced per donor, of which about 18% were non-productive. The number of donors typed differed by locus, with 629-630 for A, B, C, DRB1 and DQB1, about 500 for DQA1, 600 to 610 for DPA1, and about 450 for DPB1. The T cell repertoires of 670 or so subjects were profiled by immunosequencing and related to cytomegalovirus serostatus. Both class I and class II loci were covered by HLA typing, at four-digit resolution. A later analysis re-examined previously published TCR beta repertoires from 500 to 700 donors and added high-resolution HLA genotyping to investigate patterns of TCR occurrence. An early release covering 500 to 750 HLA-typed donors comprised approximately 290 gigabases of sequencing data and 85 million or so unique TCR sequences. Several DR-DQ haplotypes were treated as single units for association and clustering because of strong linkage in the cohort. To decide whether each TCR beta V gene segment behaved as functional or pseudogenic, an earlier analysis of some 580 of the donors relied on high-throughput TCR beta sequencing. A later genetic analysis used genome-wide SNP genotypes for about 60% of the roughly 700 donors, treating that subset as a discovery cohort. All discovery cohort repertoires had been generated on a single sequencing platform. Besides the first cohort of around 670 subjects, a separate validation cohort made up of roughly 120 different subjects was used. The genetic ancestry cluster associated with self-reported Caucasian donors included 65% to 90% of the roughly 380 genotyped donors. The study was designed to test whether signatures of past pathogen exposure could be identified by cataloging public T cell receptors. The later analysis used no new phenotypic data to find candidate immune exposures, relying instead on TCR beta sequences and their occurrence across donors. Overall results and qualifications from the work: In an earlier analysis of approximately 590 of the donors, most TCR beta V segments appeared in productive rearrangements about 90% or about 30% of the time, broadly matching IMGT annotations. According to a later analysis, TCR association rates differed among HLA loci, with DRB1 alleles showing the most associated TCRs and HLA-C alleles showing the fewest. In a later genetic analysis, a missense DCLRE1C variant was associated with V-gene and J-gene trimming of TCR beta chains, and the association was replicated in an independent cohort. In this cohort, only TCR beta chains were sequenced, and detectable features were limited by the absence of alpha or paired-chain data. A further reported finding was that TCR beta sequences accurately predicted the HLA-A and HLA-B alleles for most subjects in the first cohort. According to a later genetic analysis, donors in an Asian-associated ancestry cluster had fewer N-insertions in productive TCRs than the approximately 650-donor mean. Most CMV-associated TCR beta chains appeared to be HLA-restricted in a later analysis, and the HLA associations seemed to be driven largely by CMV exposure. A later analysis reported that several top co-occurrence clusters appeared linked to parvovirus B19, influenza, CMV and Epstein-Barr virus. A total of 150 to 200 TCR beta chains were listed by the study as associated with cytomegalovirus. A few of the identified cytomegalovirus-associated TCR beta chains were confirmed in vitro to be specific for cytomegalovirus antigens. The presence/absence analyses assumed that sequencing depth was roughly uniform across donors, and that assumption may not be true. Some IMGT-functional V segments, including TRBV6-2 and TRBV6-3, could not be distinguished by the 87-base-pair reads and were therefore excluded. Most TCR sequences were seen in very few donors, while some public TCRs were found in many individuals. In a later analysis, HLA-associated TCR beta chains showed more clonal expansion and lower generation probabilities than non-associated chains that were equally common. A later analysis associated some 17,000 TCR beta sequences with specific HLA alleles at a false discovery rate of 0.05. The authors suggested that the approach could potentially be extended to other disease states and immunological phenotypes. When HLA alleles, especially DR and DQ, strongly co-occurred, attributing TCR associations to individual alleles was difficult. Correlated functional status among segregating V segments might reflect linkage disequilibrium, but an unknown experimental factor could not be ruled out. Because HLA typing was unavailable for some donors at each locus, only the typed subset was used in association tests. For the cohort, immune exposure information was limited to CMV serostatus. The classifier was reported to diagnose cytomegalovirus status with high specificity and sensitivity in both the original and validation cohorts. Approximately 18 rarely observed V segments, including chromosome 9 orphons, were excluded from the earlier analysis of approximately 500 of the donors because counts were too low. A cluster of highly shared sequence variants was judged likely to be a technical artifact of the sequencing pipeline.

The cohort consisted of 650 to 700 healthy bone marrow donors. At the time of sampling, all cohort members were nominally healthy, though unrecorded immune exposures were likely present. CMV serostatus was recorded as positive for 250 to 300 and negative for about half of the roughly 700 cohort members, whereas no CMV serostatus was recorded for the donor in question. Every donor gave a peripheral blood sample, and the peripheral blood mononuclear cells from that sample were used for TCR beta sequencing. Genomic DNA was extracted from the blood cell samples with the Qiagen DNeasy Blood Extraction Kit. Its CDR3 holds 13 amino acids, cysteine through phenylalanine. Of all the DNA, just the CDR3 is kept, 39 bases in frame from base 1. The junction shows trimming of 6 bases on V and 7 bases on J, and the gene matches do not reach 8 bases of it. The CDR1 and CDR2 encoded by the germline V gene are SNHLY and FYNNEI.

Library construction relied on the immunoSEQ multiplex PCR assay. A mixture of 60 forward primers for TCR Vbeta segments and 13 reverse primers for TCR Jbeta segments was used in the multiplex PCR. The CDR3 region of rearranged TCR beta genes was amplified from genomic DNA by a multiplex PCR assay. The amplified TCR beta libraries were sequenced on the Illumina HiSeq System as 87-base-pair reads. The study's processing was this. A later analysis counted about 76 million unique TCR beta chains across the 690 or so repertoires, and 10 million to 11 million of these chains were shared by at least two donors. A nearest-neighbor algorithm error-corrected the raw reads and collapsed the reads into unique sequences, merging closely related sequences to remove PCR and sequencing errors. CDR3 sequences were aligned to IMGT reference sequences to assign V, D and J gene segments. For a sequence to be retained, at least a six-nucleotide match to both a V gene segment and a J gene segment was required. A rearrangement counted as productive if the CDR3 had no stop codons and remained in frame with V and J, and every other rearrangement counted as non-productive. Following IMGT convention, CDR3 was defined as the stretch from the second conserved V-encoded cysteine to the conserved J-encoded phenylalanine. The earlier analysis of roughly 590 of the donors excluded any sequence lacking an unambiguous match to a single V gene segment. In an earlier analysis of some 590 of the donors, a V segment was called functional when productive rearrangements were above 56.7%, and segregating when the standard deviation between donors exceeded 5%. To diagnose cytomegalovirus status from the catalog of TCR beta chain sequences, a statistical classification framework was built. V and J gene assignment, in a later analysis, came from comparing TCR nucleotide sequences with IMGT/GENE-DB human TR gene sequences. In a later analysis, CDR3 sequences and most-parsimonious VDJ recombination scenarios were assigned using the TCRdist pipeline. In a later analysis, each TCR beta chain was defined by its CDR3 amino acid sequence together with its V-gene family, and reads without a unique V-gene family were excluded. A later analysis removed over 500 highly shared, low-generation-probability nucleotide sequences to deal with suspected cross-contamination and a sequencing artifact. A later analysis calculated a clonal expansion index for each public chain from normalized within-repertoire ranks of inferred template counts. A later analysis computed generation probabilities with a VDJ recombination model fitted to out-of-frame rearrangements, and checked the results against IGoR. Hypergeometric tests were used in a later analysis to score TCR-TCR, TCR-HLA and TCR-CMV co-occurrence, with a repertoire-size bias correction applied to the TCR pairs. False discovery rates were estimated in a later analysis by permuting HLA or CMV assignments 20 times. In a later analysis, co-occurring TCRs were grouped with DBSCAN, and TCRdist sequence similarity was added when clustering was performed within HLA-allele-positive subsets. Co-occurrence clustering excluded repertoires with fewer than 30,000 or more than 120,000 public chains, plus five with anomalous nucleotide sharing. TCRdb mirrors the immuneACCESS table, restricted to in-frame sequences. Some clones are absent from its copies; in checked studies, under half trace to an unresolved V gene, and the reason for the others is unknown. The V and J calls and clone size come from that table; D and trimming were worked out from the DNA. For this sample there are approximately 91,000 clones; 64% appear just once. The ten largest clones take up about 2.5% of the sample.

The sample comprised PBMCs. The sequence links TRBV2 to TRBJ1-2; TRBD1 agrees with 7 junctional bases. The TCR was taken from a human donor in good health. The nucleotides read TGTGCCAGCAGAACCGGGACAGCGGGTGGCTACACCTTC. Its protein reads: CASRTGTAGGYTF.